This entry describes one T cell receptor beta chain. Its target is unknown. The CDR3 totals 17 residues. V was cut by 0 bases and J by 10 bases, with 19 bases left in between. Germline CDR1 and CDR2: SNHLY and FYNNEI. The data stem from a study of spatial heterogeneity in lung cancer. Study-level results: Expanded alpha and beta TCR counts within tumors tracked tumor mutation counts.

The time point denotes: sample taken at primary tumor resection. Using its own MiXCR run on the 5' RACE reads, TCRdb lists one record per CDR3 protein. The table lists more than 6,000 distinct CDR3 sequences, around 3% of them singletons. The material was lung tumor tissue, obtained at surgery. The chain employs TRBV2 and TRBJ1-6; D is undetermined. The clonotype originates from a male donor with early-stage non-small cell lung cancer. The CDR3 bases are TGTGCCAGCAGTGAAGCGCACCGGGCACGCAACGGCTCACCCCTCCACTTT. Amino acid sequence: CASSEAHRARNGSPLHF.